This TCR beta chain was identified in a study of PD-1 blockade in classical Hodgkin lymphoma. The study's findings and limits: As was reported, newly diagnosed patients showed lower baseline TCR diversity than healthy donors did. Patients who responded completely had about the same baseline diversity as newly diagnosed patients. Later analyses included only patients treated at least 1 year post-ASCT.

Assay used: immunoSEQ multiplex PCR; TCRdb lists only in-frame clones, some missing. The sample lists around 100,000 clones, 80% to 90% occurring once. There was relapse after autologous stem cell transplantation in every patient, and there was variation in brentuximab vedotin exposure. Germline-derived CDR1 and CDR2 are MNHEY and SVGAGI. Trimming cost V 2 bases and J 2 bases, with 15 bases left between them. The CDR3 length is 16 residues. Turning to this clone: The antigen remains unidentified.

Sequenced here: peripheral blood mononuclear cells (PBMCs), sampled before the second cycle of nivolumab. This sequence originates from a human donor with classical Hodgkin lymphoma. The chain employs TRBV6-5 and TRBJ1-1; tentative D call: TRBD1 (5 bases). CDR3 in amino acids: CASSYEPTGLNTEAFF. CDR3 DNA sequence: TGTGCCAGCAGTTACGAGCCCACGGGACTTAACACTGAAGCTTTCTTT.